This T cell receptor (beta chain) was captured by sequencing in a study of metastatic and nonmetastatic thyroid tumors. No treatment of any kind had been given to any patient before thyroid surgery. The CDR3 runs to 18 residues. Germline CDR1 and CDR2: SGHTA and FQGTGA. V lost 0 bases and J lost 4; bases outside the gene matches: 8. TCRdb re-called the PCR reads through MiXCR. Of 30,000 to 45,000 clones listed, about 29% are singletons. The sequenced sample consisted of blood. The TCR comes from a male donor with papillary thyroid cancer or a benign thyroid nodule (not recorded which). Some clones in this sample may be carry-over from other donors' samples. V is TRBV7-3 and J is TRBJ2-2; 10 bases match TRBD2. The CDR3 reads CASSLTPISGRSTGELFF. In DNA, the CDR3 is TGTGCCAGCAGCTTAACGCCCATTAGCGGGAGGAGCACCGGGGAGCTGTTTTTT.